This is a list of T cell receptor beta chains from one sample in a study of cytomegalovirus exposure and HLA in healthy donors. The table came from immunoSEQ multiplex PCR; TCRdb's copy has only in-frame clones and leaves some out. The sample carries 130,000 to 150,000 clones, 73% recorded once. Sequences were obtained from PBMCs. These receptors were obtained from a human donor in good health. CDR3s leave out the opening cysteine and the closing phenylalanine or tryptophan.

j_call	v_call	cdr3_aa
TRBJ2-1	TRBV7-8	ASSPGTPGLYNEQF
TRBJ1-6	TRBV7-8	ASSLTQGASPLH
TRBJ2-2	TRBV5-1	ASMDGHSTGELF
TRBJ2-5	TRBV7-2	ASSVAGSQETQY
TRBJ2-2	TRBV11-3	ASSLEGTGDTGELF
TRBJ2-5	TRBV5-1	ASSLAGQGPGTQY
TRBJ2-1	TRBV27	ASSPRTSGTIVNEQF
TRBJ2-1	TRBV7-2	ASTWSSRINNEQF
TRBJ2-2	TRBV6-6	ASSTAGTGNTGELF
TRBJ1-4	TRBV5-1	ASRFDRTEKLF
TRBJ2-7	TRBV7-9	ASSPSSYEQY
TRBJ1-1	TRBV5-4	ASSSSVSRGRAEAF
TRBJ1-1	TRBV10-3	AISESMVLAF